What follows are 5 T cell receptor beta chains derived from one specimen sequenced in a study of cytomegalovirus exposure and HLA in healthy donors. Use of 60 Vbeta and 13 Jbeta primers characterized the PCR. TCRdb's copy holds only in-frame clones and misses some; the assay was immunoSEQ multiplex PCR. The table has approximately 190,000 clones, over 75% seen once. Source material: PBMCs. The source of these receptors is a man in his forties or fifties in good health and CMV-seronegative.

This clone was detected only a few times. The CDR3 bases are TGTGCCATCAGTGACACAAGAAGCTCTGGAAACACCATATATTTT. Protein product: CAISDTRSSGNTIYF. V and J are TRBV10-3 and TRBJ1-3; D is undetermined. V lost 3 bases and J lost 0, with 9 bases in between. The CDR3 has 15 residues. Germline CDR1 is ENHRY and CDR2 is SYGVKD.

This clone was observed a few times. The chain employs TRBV27 and TRBJ2-7; tentative D call: TRBD1 (6 bases). Per germline, CDR1 MNHEY and CDR2 SMNVEV (reference sequence). This CDR3 is built from 14 residues. V lost 9 bases to trimming and J lost 2 bases, with 17 bases between them. The CDR3 nucleotides read TGTGCCAGTAAATCCTACAGGGCCCCCTACGAGCAGTACTTC. Its translation is CASKSYRAPYEQYF.

The chain links TRBV7-9 to TRBJ2-3, with 9 positions matching TRBD2. This CDR3 has 16 amino acids. In germline, CDR1 is SEHNR, CDR2 FQNEAQ (reference sequence). V was clipped by 8 bases and J by 2 bases; unmatched bases: 11. The CDR3 sequence: CASGGSGGTYTDTQYF. As DNA, the CDR3 is TGTGCCAGCGGGGGGAGCGGGGGGACTTACACAGATACGCAGTATTTT.

The rearrangement uses TRBV19 and TRBJ2-7; 11 bases are a match to TRBD1. V gave up 5 bases and J gave up 6 bases; unmatched junction bases: 9. The CDR3 has 15 amino acids. CDR1 is LNHDA and CDR2 is SQIVND in the germline V gene (reference sequence). The CDR3 reads CASSPRDRGTIEQYF. CDR3 nucleotide sequence: TGTGCCAGTAGTCCACGGGACAGGGGGACGATCGAGCAGTACTTC.

The V gene is TRBV10-3, the J gene TRBJ1-4; TRBD1 aligns across 9 bases. Germline V gene sequence: CDR1 ENHRY, CDR2 SYGVKD. Losses at the gene ends were 1 base for V and 9 bases for J; bases not matched to a gene: 6. CDR3 length: 15 amino acids. CDR3 protein: CAISEFSGTGQKLFF. CDR3 nucleotide sequence: TGTGCCATCAGTGAGTTTTCCGGGACAGGGCAAAAACTGTTTTTT.